This is a list of T cell receptor beta chains from one sample in a study of T cells in Graves' hyperthyroidism and ophthalmopathy. TCRdb independently ran MiXCR on the multiplex PCR reads; one entry per CDR3 protein. Among under 700,000 distinct CDR3 sequences listed, more than 45% were seen once. Sequencing was performed on peripheral blood or thyroid tissue (not recorded which). The receptors were sampled from a woman between 18 and 30 years old with Graves' hyperthyroidism. CDR3s include the opening cysteine and the closing phenylalanine or tryptophan. A D gene is named only where the DNA matches it firmly. Clone size is given for some rows only: seen once, a few or many times, or a class if the clone is expanded.

v_gene: TRBV15; d_gene: TRBD1; abundance: -; j_gene: TRBJ1-2; CDR3nt: TGTGCCACCAGCAGAGGGGACAGGTACACCTTC; CDR3aa: CATSRGDRYTF
v_gene: TRBV11-1; d_gene: -; abundance: -; j_gene: TRBJ2-7; CDR3nt: TGTGCCAGCAGCTTAGCTATAGGAGACACCTACGAGCAGTACTTC; CDR3aa: CASSLAIGDTYEQYF
v_gene: TRBV2; d_gene: -; abundance: once; j_gene: TRBJ2-7; CDR3nt: TGTGCCAGCAGAATACAGGGTGACTCCTACGAGCAGTACTTC; CDR3aa: CASRIQGDSYEQYF
v_gene: TRBV4-1; d_gene: TRBD2; abundance: -; j_gene: TRBJ2-3; CDR3nt: TGCGCCAGCAGCCAAGATAGGACGGGAGGGGCGGAGACGCAGTATTTT; CDR3aa: CASSQDRTGGAETQYF
v_gene: TRBV29-1; d_gene: -; abundance: many; j_gene: TRBJ1-2; CDR3nt: TGCAGCGTTCACACAGGGTTGTACTATGGCTACACCTTC; CDR3aa: CSVHTGLYYGYTF
v_gene: TRBV5-1; d_gene: -; abundance: -; j_gene: TRBJ1-2; CDR3nt: TGCGCCAGCAGCTTGGGTTTTCGGAACTATGGCTACACCTTC; CDR3aa: CASSLGFRNYGYTF
v_gene: TRBV2; d_gene: -; abundance: -; j_gene: TRBJ1-1; CDR3nt: TGTGCCAGCAGCAGGCGGGGAGGCATTGAAGCTTTCTTT; CDR3aa: CASSRRGGIEAFF
v_gene: TRBV9; d_gene: TRBD1; abundance: -; j_gene: TRBJ1-6; CDR3nt: TGTGCCAGCAGCGTAGACCCGGGACAGGGCCATTCACCCCTCCACTTT; CDR3aa: CASSVDPGQGHSPLHF
v_gene: TRBV24-1; d_gene: TRBD2; abundance: few; j_gene: TRBJ2-5; CDR3nt: TGTGCCACCGGAAACTCAGGACTAGCGGGAGAGACCCAGTACTTC; CDR3aa: CATGNSGLAGETQYF
v_gene: TRBV7-8; d_gene: TRBD1; abundance: few; j_gene: TRBJ2-7; CDR3nt: TGTGCCAGCAGCTTAGGGCCAAGGACAGGGGGGTCCTACGAGCAGTACTTC; CDR3aa: CASSLGPRTGGSYEQYF
v_gene: TRBV15; d_gene: TRBD1; abundance: many; j_gene: TRBJ1-5; CDR3nt: TGTGCCACCAGCGTAACAGGGGTAATGAGTCAGCCCCAGCATTTT; CDR3aa: CATSVTGVMSQPQHF
v_gene: TRBV7-8; d_gene: -; abundance: -; j_gene: TRBJ2-7; CDR3nt: TGTGCCAGCAGCTCAATCCCACTCCGCGAGCAGTACTTC; CDR3aa: CASSSIPLREQYF
v_gene: TRBV29-1; d_gene: -; abundance: few; j_gene: TRBJ2-7; CDR3nt: TGCAGCGTTGAAGCGACGGATTACTCCTACGAGCAGTACTTC; CDR3aa: CSVEATDYSYEQYF
v_gene: TRBV7-9; d_gene: TRBD1; abundance: few; j_gene: TRBJ1-1; CDR3nt: TGTGCCAGCAGCCCTGAGAACAGGGGGCCTGAAGCTTTCTTT; CDR3aa: CASSPENRGPEAFF
v_gene: TRBV2; d_gene: -; abundance: -; j_gene: TRBJ1-5; CDR3nt: TGTGCCAGCAGTGACGTGTGGGGGCAGGATCAGCCCCAGCATTTT; CDR3aa: CASSDVWGQDQPQHF
v_gene: TRBV2; d_gene: -; abundance: -; j_gene: TRBJ1-5; CDR3nt: TGTGCCAGCAGCCCAAGGGCTTCGGCGGAGGATCAGCCCCAGCATTTT; CDR3aa: CASSPRASAEDQPQHF
v_gene: TRBV7-9; d_gene: TRBD1; abundance: many; j_gene: TRBJ1-3; CDR3nt: TGTGCCAGCAGGAGGGACAGGTCTGGAAACACCATATATTTT; CDR3aa: CASRRDRSGNTIYF
v_gene: TRBV29-1; d_gene: TRBD1; abundance: -; j_gene: TRBJ1-5; CDR3nt: TGCAGCGCCGGGACAGCTAGTAATCAGCCCCAGCAGTTT; CDR3aa: CSAGTASNQPQQF
v_gene: TRBV25-1; d_gene: -; abundance: few; j_gene: TRBJ2-3; CDR3nt: TGTGCCAGCAGCGAACACGGCCGGCGGGCACATACGCAGTATTTT; CDR3aa: CASSEHGRRAHTQYF
v_gene: TRBV2; d_gene: TRBD1; abundance: -; j_gene: TRBJ1-2; CDR3nt: TGTGCCGGCAGCCAAGACAGGGGCTATGGCTACACCTTC; CDR3aa: CAGSQDRGYGYTF
v_gene: TRBV19; d_gene: TRBD1; abundance: -; j_gene: TRBJ1-5; CDR3nt: TGTGCCAGTAGTATAGGCCGACAGGGGGGACAGCCCCAGCATTTT; CDR3aa: CASSIGRQGGQPQHF
v_gene: TRBV24-1; d_gene: -; abundance: -; j_gene: TRBJ1-2; CDR3nt: TGTGCCACCAGTGATGGCAGGGCCTATGGCTACACCTTC; CDR3aa: CATSDGRAYGYTF
v_gene: TRBV18; d_gene: TRBD1; abundance: -; j_gene: TRBJ1-2; CDR3nt: TGTGCCAGCTCATTGGGACAGGGGTACGCTAACTATGGCTACACCTTC; CDR3aa: CASSLGQGYANYGYTF
v_gene: TRBV7-2; d_gene: TRBD2; abundance: few; j_gene: TRBJ2-7; CDR3nt: TGTGCCAGCAGCGGGCCGGGACTAGTTCTGGGGGAGCAGTACTTC; CDR3aa: CASSGPGLVLGEQYF
v_gene: TRBV25-1; d_gene: TRBD1; abundance: few; j_gene: TRBJ1-2; CDR3nt: TGTGCCAGCAGTTTAAACCCCACCGGGACAGGGGGGAATGGCTACACCTTC; CDR3aa: CASSLNPTGTGGNGYTF
v_gene: TRBV6-4; d_gene: -; abundance: few; j_gene: TRBJ2-7; CDR3nt: TGTGCCAGCAGTGGATTATCGGGCTCCGAGCAGTACTTC; CDR3aa: CASSGLSGSEQYF
v_gene: TRBV19; d_gene: TRBD1; abundance: once; j_gene: TRBJ1-1; CDR3nt: TGTGCCAGTAGTATCACTACGACAGGGAGGACTGAAGCTTTCTTT; CDR3aa: CASSITTTGRTEAFF
v_gene: TRBV19; d_gene: TRBD1; abundance: -; j_gene: TRBJ2-7; CDR3nt: TGTGCCAGTAGTCCGACGGAGACAGGGGTGGACTACGAGCAGTACTTC; CDR3aa: CASSPTETGVDYEQYF
v_gene: TRBV2; d_gene: -; abundance: few; j_gene: TRBJ1-6; CDR3nt: TGTGCCAGCAGCACTCCAGGGGTAGGTTCACCCCTCCACTTT; CDR3aa: CASSTPGVGSPLHF
v_gene: TRBV19; d_gene: TRBD1; abundance: -; j_gene: TRBJ1-2; CDR3nt: TGTGCCAGTAGTATCCAGGGGGCAACGGGAGGCTACACCTTC; CDR3aa: CASSIQGATGGYTF
v_gene: TRBV6-5; d_gene: -; abundance: -; j_gene: TRBJ2-7; CDR3nt: TGTGCCAGCACCGCACAGGGTCGCTACGAGCAGTACTTC; CDR3aa: CASTAQGRYEQYF
v_gene: TRBV25-1; d_gene: -; abundance: -; j_gene: TRBJ2-6; CDR3nt: TGTGCCAGCAGATCCGTTTCAGGCAACTCTGGGGCCAACGTCCTGACTTTC; CDR3aa: CASRSVSGNSGANVLTF
v_gene: TRBV19; d_gene: -; abundance: many; j_gene: TRBJ2-7; CDR3nt: TGTGCCAGTAGTAGCGGTCCTTCCTACGAGCAGTACTTC; CDR3aa: CASSSGPSYEQYF
v_gene: TRBV24-1; d_gene: TRBD1; abundance: many; j_gene: TRBJ2-5; CDR3nt: TGTGCCACTGGACAGGGAGAGACCCAGTACTTC; CDR3aa: CATGQGETQYF
v_gene: TRBV7-9; d_gene: -; abundance: many; j_gene: TRBJ1-4; CDR3nt: TGTGCCAGCAGCTCCACGGGGGGAAAACTGTTTTTT; CDR3aa: CASSSTGGKLFF
v_gene: TRBV7-9; d_gene: TRBD2; abundance: -; j_gene: TRBJ2-5; CDR3nt: TGTGCCAGCAGCCAAGATCAGCGGGAGACCCAGTGCTTC; CDR3aa: CASSQDQRETQCF
v_gene: TRBV7-9; d_gene: -; abundance: few; j_gene: TRBJ2-7; CDR3nt: TGTGCCAGCAGCGCTTCAGGGGTCCCCTACGAGCAGTACTTC; CDR3aa: CASSASGVPYEQYF
v_gene: TRBV29-1; d_gene: TRBD1; abundance: few; j_gene: TRBJ2-6; CDR3nt: TGCAGCTCCGGGACAGGGGGCACTGGGGCCAACGTCCTGACTTTC; CDR3aa: CSSGTGGTGANVLTF
v_gene: TRBV2; d_gene: -; abundance: -; j_gene: TRBJ1-2; CDR3nt: TGTGCCAGCAGTCAAGAGGCGCGCAGGGGTGATGGCTACACCTTC; CDR3aa: CASSQEARRGDGYTF
v_gene: TRBV7-2; d_gene: -; abundance: many; j_gene: TRBJ1-5; CDR3nt: TGTGCCAGCAGCTTAGGCGGGAGCAGGGATCAGCCCCAGCATTTT; CDR3aa: CASSLGGSRDQPQHF
v_gene: TRBV24-1; d_gene: -; abundance: -; j_gene: TRBJ1-1; CDR3nt: TGTGCCACCAGTGATTCCCAGGGGAGTGAAGCTTTCTTT; CDR3aa: CATSDSQGSEAFF